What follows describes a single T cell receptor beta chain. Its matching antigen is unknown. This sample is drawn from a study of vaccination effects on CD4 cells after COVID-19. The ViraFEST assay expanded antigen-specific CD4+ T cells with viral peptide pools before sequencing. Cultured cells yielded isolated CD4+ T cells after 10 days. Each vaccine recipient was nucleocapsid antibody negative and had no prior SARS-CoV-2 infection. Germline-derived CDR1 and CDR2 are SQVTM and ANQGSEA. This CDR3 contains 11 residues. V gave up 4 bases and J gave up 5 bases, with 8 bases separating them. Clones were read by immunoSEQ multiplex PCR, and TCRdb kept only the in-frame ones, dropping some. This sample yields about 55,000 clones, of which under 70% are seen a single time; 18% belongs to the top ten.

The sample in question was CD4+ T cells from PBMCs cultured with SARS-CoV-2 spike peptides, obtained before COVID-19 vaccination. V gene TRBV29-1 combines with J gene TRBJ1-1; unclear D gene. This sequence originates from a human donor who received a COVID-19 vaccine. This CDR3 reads CSVVYETEAFF. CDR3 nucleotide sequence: TGCAGCGTTGTATACGAGACTGAAGCTTTCTTT.